This T cell receptor beta chain stems from a study of prognosis after radiotherapy for stage I lung cancer. About the research overall: Median age was about 74 years (roughly 50 to 95) among around 13 men and roughly 6 women. In a few patients, distant metastases developed after radiotherapy (median approximately 7 months), whereas some 16 patients showed no significant progression.

Two-round multiplex PCR, the amplification method, yielded TCR beta CDR3 from genomic DNA. Gene-specific primers for each TRBV and TRBJ gene drove first-round PCR. A second round of PCR was carried out using universal primers. TCRdb processed the multiplex PCR reads anew with MiXCR; each CDR3 protein has one entry. Of approximately 20,000 distinct CDR3 sequences in the sample, around 45% were seen once. For each of two time points, a roughly 6-milliliter draw of peripheral blood was taken. This clonotype has ten or more counts. Germline-derived CDR1 and CDR2 are SGHTA and FQGNSA. V shed 3 bases and J shed 8 bases, with 15 bases lying between them. The CDR3 covers 14 residues.

The sequences come from PBMCs, collected before or after stereotactic body radiation therapy (not recorded which). The chain is built from TRBV7-2 and TRBJ2-3; possibly TRBD1 for D (5 bases). The sequence was collected from a donor older than 45 with non-small cell lung cancer. The CDR3: CASSFSPGSTTQYF. Written as DNA, the CDR3 is TGTGCCAGCAGCTTCTCGCCAGGGTCTACTACGCAGTATTTT. Full variable domain (remainder filled in from reference TRBV7-2 and TRBJ2-3): GAGVSQSPSNKVTEKGKDVELRCDPISGHTALYWYRQSLGQGLEFLIYFQGNSAPDKSGLPSDRFSAERTGGSVSTLTIQRTQQEDSAVYLCASSFSPGSTTQYFGPGTRLTVL.